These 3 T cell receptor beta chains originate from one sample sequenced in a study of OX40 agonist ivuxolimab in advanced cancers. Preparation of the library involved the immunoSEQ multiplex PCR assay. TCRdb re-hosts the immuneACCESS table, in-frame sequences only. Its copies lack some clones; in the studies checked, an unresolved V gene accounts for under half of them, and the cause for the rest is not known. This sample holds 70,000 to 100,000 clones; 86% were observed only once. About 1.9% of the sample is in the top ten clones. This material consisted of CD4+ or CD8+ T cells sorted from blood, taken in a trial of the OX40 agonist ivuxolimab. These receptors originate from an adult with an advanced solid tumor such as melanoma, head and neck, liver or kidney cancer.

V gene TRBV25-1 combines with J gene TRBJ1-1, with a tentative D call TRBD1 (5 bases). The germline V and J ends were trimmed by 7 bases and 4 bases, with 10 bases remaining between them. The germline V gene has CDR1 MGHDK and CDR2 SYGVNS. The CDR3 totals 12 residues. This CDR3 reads CASTRGSTEAFF. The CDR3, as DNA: TGTGCCAGCACTAGGGGTTCCACTGAAGCTTTCTTT.

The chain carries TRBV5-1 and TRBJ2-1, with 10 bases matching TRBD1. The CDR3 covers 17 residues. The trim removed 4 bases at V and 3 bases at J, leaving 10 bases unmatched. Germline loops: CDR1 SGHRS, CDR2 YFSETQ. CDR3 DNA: TGCGCCAGCAGCCCTAACCCGGGGGACAGGGGCTACAATGAGCAGTTCTTC. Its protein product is CASSPNPGDRGYNEQFF.

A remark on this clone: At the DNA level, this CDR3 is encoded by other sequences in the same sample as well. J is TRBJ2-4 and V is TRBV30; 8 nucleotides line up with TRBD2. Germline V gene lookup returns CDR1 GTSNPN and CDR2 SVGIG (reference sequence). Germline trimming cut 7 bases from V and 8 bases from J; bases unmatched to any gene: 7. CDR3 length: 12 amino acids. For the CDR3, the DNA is TGTGCCTACGGTCCGGGGGGGGACATTCAGTACTTC. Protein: CAYGPGGDIQYF.